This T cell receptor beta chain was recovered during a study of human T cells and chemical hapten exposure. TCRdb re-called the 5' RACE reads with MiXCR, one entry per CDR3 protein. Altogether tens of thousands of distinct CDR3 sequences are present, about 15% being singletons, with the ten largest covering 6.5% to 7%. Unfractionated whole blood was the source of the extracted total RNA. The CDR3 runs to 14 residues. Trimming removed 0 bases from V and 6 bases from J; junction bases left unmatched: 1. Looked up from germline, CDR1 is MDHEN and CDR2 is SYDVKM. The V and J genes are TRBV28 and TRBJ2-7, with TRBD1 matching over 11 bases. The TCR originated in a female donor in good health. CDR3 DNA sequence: TGTGCCAGCAGTTTATGGGACAGGGGGCTCGAGCAGTACTTC. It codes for CASSLWDRGLEQYF.